The 5 T cell receptor beta chains listed next were all sequenced from one sample in a study of cytomegalovirus exposure and HLA in healthy donors (dated by TCRdb to 2015 to 2018). Library preparation employed the immunoSEQ multiplex PCR assay. This is the immuneACCESS table as TCRdb keeps it, with only in-frame sequences that have V and J called. A part of the clones is gone; compared with another copy, unresolved V genes explain less than half, and the rest is unexplained. The sample yields roughly 300,000 clones; roughly 87% were counted once. The ten top clones hold over 1% of the sample. Sequenced: PBMCs. The receptor set was obtained from a woman aged 25 to 45 in good health and CMV-seropositive.

This clone has a single count. This chain links TRBV4-2 with TRBJ2-1, with D maybe TRBD2 (5 bases). Germline lookup yields CDR1 LGHNA and CDR2 YNFKEQ. The germline V and J ends were trimmed by 1 base and 5 bases, with 15 bases remaining between them. The CDR3 consists of 16 residues. The CDR3 coding sequence is TGTGCCAGCAGCCAAGTTGTCAGGAGGAGAGACAATGAGCAGTTCTTC. It is translated as CASSQVVRRRDNEQFF.

The chain combines TRBV10-3 with TRBJ2-1; perhaps TRBD2 as D (5 bases). V was trimmed by 7 bases and J by 2 bases, leaving 9 bases between them. CDR3 length equals 13 residues. The germline V gene has CDR1 ENHRY and CDR2 SYGVKD. CDR3 protein: CAITGSPYNEQFF. The CDR3 DNA reads as TGTGCCATCACTGGGAGCCCCTACAATGAGCAGTTCTTC.

This sequence joins TRBV30 and TRBJ2-1; D perhaps matches TRBD1 (5 bases). CDR3 length: 13 residues. Germline values: CDR1 GTSNPN, CDR2 SVGIG (reference sequence). Between the trimmed V and J ends, which lost 4 bases and 5 bases, there was a span of 12 bases. CDR3 region: CAWNPGQHNEQFF. The CDR3 nucleotides read TGTGCCTGGAACCCCGGACAACACAATGAGCAGTTCTTC.

The CDR3 here is CASCLAGQVDTQYF. The CDR3 nucleotides are TGTGCCAGCTGCCTAGCGGGACAGGTAGATACGCAGTATTTT. The chain employs TRBV28 and TRBJ2-3; tentative D call: TRBD2 (9 bases). Trimming left V 8 bases short and J 5 bases short, with 17 bases between. The germline gives CDR1 MDHEN, CDR2 SYDVKM. The CDR3 runs 14 residues.

The rearrangement joins TRBV18 to TRBJ1-5; tentative D call: TRBD1 (5 bases). The V and J ends lost 1 base and 6 bases respectively, with 13 bases between them. This CDR3 contains 15 residues. The germline V gene has CDR1 KGHSH and CDR2 LQKENI. This CDR3 reads CASSPRGQGGQPQHF. The CDR3 nucleotides are TGTGCCAGCTCACCACGAGGCCAGGGCGGTCAGCCCCAGCATTTT.